Listed below are T cell receptor beta chains from one sample, sequenced in a study of blood T cell repertoires in COVID-19. Sequencing was performed with immunoSEQ multiplex PCR; in TCRdb, only in-frame clones are kept and a portion is missing. The data contain about 200,000 clones, around nine tenths of them singletons. Source material: peripheral blood. These receptors all stem from a man aged 45-60 years with COVID-19, enrolled during active disease. CDR3s include the opening cysteine and the closing phenylalanine or tryptophan. D genes are given only for firm matches. Where a row states a size, it is once, few, many or the class of an expanded clone; other rows omit it.

clone_size,v_call,j_call,d_call,cdr3_nt,cdr3_aa
.,TRBV19,TRBJ2-2,.,TGTGCCAGTAGTATTAGGAGAGGCACCGGGGAGCTGTTTTTT,CASSIRRGTGELFF
few,TRBV24-1,TRBJ2-2,.,TGTGCCACCAGTGTCGAGTCCTCTTTAGACACCGGGGAGCTGTTTTTT,CATSVESSLDTGELFF
.,TRBV7-3,TRBJ2-1,TRBD2,TGTGCCAGCAGCTTCGGCGGGGGGCCCTACAATGAGCAGTTCTTC,CASSFGGGPYNEQFF
.,TRBV28,TRBJ2-5,TRBD2,TGTGCCAGCAGTTTTCTTGGAGTAGCGGGGGTGGGGGAGACCCAGTACTTC,CASSFLGVAGVGETQYF
.,TRBV23-1,TRBJ2-3,.,TGCGCCAGCAGTCAATTCCCCGGCGGAGATACGCAGTATTTT,CASSQFPGGDTQYF
.,TRBV6-1,TRBJ1-1,.,TGTGCCAGCAGTGACACCTCGGGCACTGAAGCTTTCTTT,CASSDTSGTEAFF
.,TRBV9,TRBJ1-6,.,TGTGCCAGCAGCGATCCCAGGGACTCCTATAATTCACCCCTCCACTTT,CASSDPRDSYNSPLHF
.,TRBV27,TRBJ2-7,TRBD1,TGTGCCAGCAGTTCAAGGACAGGTGAACACTACGAGCAGTACTTC,CASSSRTGEHYEQYF
.,TRBV3-1/TRBV3-2,TRBJ2-3,TRBD2,TGTGCCAGCAGCCAAGCTACTAGCGGGATAGCAGATACGCAGTATTTT,CASSQATSGIADTQYF
.,TRBV6-5,TRBJ2-1,.,TGTGCCAGCAGTTACCCTCAGGGGGGCTCCTACAATGAGCAGTTCTTC,CASSYPQGGSYNEQFF
.,TRBV2,TRBJ2-1,.,TGTGCCAGCAGCGCAGACAGAGACAATGAGCAGTTCTTC,CASSADRDNEQFF
.,TRBV20-1,TRBJ1-2,.,TGCAGTGCTAGTGGGATGCGGGGCGGCTACACCTTC,CSASGMRGGYTF
.,TRBV19,TRBJ1-3,.,TGTGCCAGTAGCCTGGGAGGCGCCGGAAACACCATATATTTT,CASSLGGAGNTIYF
.,TRBV3-1/TRBV3-2,TRBJ1-2,.,TGTGCCAGCAGCCAAGCTACAGGGCCCTATGGCTACACCTTC,CASSQATGPYGYTF
.,TRBV7-6,TRBJ1-3,TRBD1,TGTGCCAGCAGCCCCCGGACAGGGGGAGGAAACACCATATATTTT,CASSPRTGGGNTIYF
.,TRBV5-1,TRBJ2-1,TRBD2,TGCGCCAGCAGCTTGACTAGCGGGAGGGCTCGGAGCTCCTACAATGAGCAGTTCTTC,CASSLTSGRARSSYNEQFF
.,TRBV10-3,TRBJ1-1,.,TGTGCCATCAGTGAGGGGTCTGCAGCCCGGGGCACTGAAGCTTTCTTT,CAISEGSAARGTEAFF
.,TRBV5-5,TRBJ2-3,TRBD1,TGTGCCAGCAGCCTCGACAGGGAAGATACGCAGTATTTT,CASSLDREDTQYF
.,TRBV7-9,TRBJ2-7,TRBD2,TGTGCCAGCAGCTTAGCGGGAGGCGGGGGGGCCTACGAGCAGTACTTC,CASSLAGGGGAYEQYF
.,TRBV11-2,TRBJ2-7,.,TGTGCCAGCAGCTTAGGTACGGGGGGCAAAGCCTCCTACGAGCAGTACTTC,CASSLGTGGKASYEQYF
.,TRBV7-9,TRBJ2-3,.,TGTGCCAGCAGCCTCAGACAGTCCGAGTATTTT,CASSLRQSEYF
.,TRBV7-6,TRBJ1-1,.,TGTGCCAGCAGCGCAGGGGAGAACACTGAAGCTTTCTTT,CASSAGENTEAFF
.,TRBV27,TRBJ1-2,.,TGTGCCAGCAGTCCTGCGGGGGCGAAGGGTGGCTACACCTTC,CASSPAGAKGGYTF
.,TRBV30,TRBJ1-5,TRBD1,TGTGCCTGGAGTGCCGGGACAGGGGGCACAGGCAATCAGCCCCAGCATTTT,CAWSAGTGGTGNQPQHF
.,TRBV3-1/TRBV3-2,TRBJ1-6,.,TGTGCCAGCAGCCAAGATCCGAGGAATTCACCCCTCCACTTT,CASSQDPRNSPLHF
.,TRBV6-4,TRBJ1-2,TRBD1,TGTGCCAGGTATCCGGGACAGGGGAGGGATGGCTACACCTTC,CARYPGQGRDGYTF
.,TRBV5-1,TRBJ2-2,TRBD1,TGCGCCAGCAGCTTCGACAGGGCCGGCACCGGGGAGCTGTTTTTT,CASSFDRAGTGELFF
.,TRBV7-9,TRBJ1-4,.,TGTGCCAGCAGCTTAGATCTTCTGAATGAAAAACTGTTTTTT,CASSLDLLNEKLFF
.,TRBV7-6,TRBJ2-2,TRBD2,TGTGCCAGCAGCTTGGAAAGCGGGATGGTCACCGGGGAGCTGTTTTTT,CASSLESGMVTGELFF
.,TRBV9,TRBJ2-2,TRBD2,TGTGCCAGCAGCGTAGGGGTAGCGGGGAACACCGGGGAGCTGTTTTTT,CASSVGVAGNTGELFF
.,TRBV2,TRBJ1-2,.,TGTGCCAGCAGTGATACGCGTGAGGCCTATGGCTACACCTTC,CASSDTREAYGYTF
.,TRBV6-1,TRBJ2-1,TRBD2,TGTGCCAGCAGTGCTGGTAGGGTAGCGGGGTATGATGAGCAGTTCTTC,CASSAGRVAGYDEQFF
.,TRBV28,TRBJ2-7,.,TGTGCCAGCAGTTTATCACAGATTTCTTCCTACGAGCAGTACTTC,CASSLSQISSYEQYF
few,TRBV27,TRBJ1-6,TRBD1,TGTGCCAGCAGCAGGACAGGGGTTGGTTCACCCCTCCACTTT,CASSRTGVGSPLHF
.,TRBV9,TRBJ2-1,TRBD1,TGTGCCAGCAGCGTACACGCGGGACAGGGGGCAAATATTGTCTCCTACAATGAGCAGTTCTTC,CASSVHAGQGANIVSYNEQFF
.,TRBV3-1/TRBV3-2,TRBJ2-7,.,TGTGCCAGCAGCCTCTTCGGGAATCACGAGCAGTACTTC,CASSLFGNHEQYF
few,TRBV7-2,TRBJ2-7,.,TGTGCCAGCAGCCCCCCTAGCGTCTCCTACGAGCAGTACTTC,CASSPPSVSYEQYF
.,TRBV4-1,TRBJ2-3,TRBD2,TGCGCCAGCGAAAAGCCCTTCGGCGGGAGGAGCACAGATACGCAGTATTTT,CASEKPFGGRSTDTQYF
.,TRBV7-2,TRBJ2-7,.,TGTGCCAGCAGCCCAGACTGGATCGAGCAGTACTTC,CASSPDWIEQYF
.,TRBV7-6,TRBJ2-7,TRBD2,TGTGCCAGCAGCTCTGGACTAGCGGGATTATATGAGCAGTACTTC,CASSSGLAGLYEQYF
.,TRBV9,TRBJ2-2,TRBD1,TGTGCCAGCAGCGTGGACGGACAGGGAAGAACCGGGGAGCTGTTTTTT,CASSVDGQGRTGELFF
many,TRBV19,TRBJ2-7,TRBD1,TGTGCCAGTAGTTGGTCCGGGACAGAACCCTACGAGCAGTACTTC,CASSWSGTEPYEQYF
once,TRBV25-1,TRBJ2-3,TRBD1,TGTGCCAGCAGTCGCACAGGGGGCGCGATAGATACGCAGTATTTT,CASSRTGGAIDTQYF
medium-sized,TRBV18,TRBJ2-2,TRBD2,TGTGCCAGCTCACCGGAACTAGCGGAGGCGCGCACCGGGGAGCTGTTTTTT,CASSPELAEARTGELFF
.,TRBV19,TRBJ2-1,TRBD2,TGTGCCAGTAGTTTATCGGGACTACCGTACAATGAGCAGTTCTTC,CASSLSGLPYNEQFF
.,TRBV7-2,TRBJ1-2,.,TGTGCCAGCAGCTTAGGGGGGCGAGGGGGCTACACCTTC,CASSLGGRGGYTF
.,TRBV5-4,TRBJ1-2,TRBD1,TGTGCCAGCAGCCCCGGACAGGCCGAGGGGGGATATGGCTACACCTTC,CASSPGQAEGGYGYTF
.,TRBV29-1,TRBJ2-6,TRBD1,TGCAGCGTTGAGGTAGGGGGCATGGTATCTGGGGCCAACGTCCTGACTTTC,CSVEVGGMVSGANVLTF
.,TRBV11-2,TRBJ1-6,TRBD1,TGTGCCAGCAGCTTATGGGGACAGGGTGGTTCACCCCTCCACTTT,CASSLWGQGGSPLHF
.,TRBV7-2,TRBJ2-3,.,TGTGCCAGCAGCTTTACAGGGATGGGAAGCACAGATACGCAGTATTTT,CASSFTGMGSTDTQYF
.,TRBV24-1,TRBJ1-3,.,TGTGCCACCCCGGAGAGGGTAGGTACAAACACCATATATTTT,CATPERVGTNTIYF
.,TRBV5-1,TRBJ2-3,.,TGCGCCAGCAGCTTGGAGGGCTCCCCGAGGGAGACGCAGTATTTT,CASSLEGSPRETQYF
.,TRBV7-9,TRBJ1-4,.,TGTGCCAGCAGCTTAGCACGAGGGTTGAAGGAAAAACTGTTTTTT,CASSLARGLKEKLFF
.,TRBV4-2,TRBJ2-2,.,TGTGCCAGCAGCCAAGAGGGGGGGGGCGCGAACACCGGGGAGCTGTTTTTT,CASSQEGGGANTGELFF
.,TRBV7-9,TRBJ2-1,TRBD2,TGTGCCAGCTCGGGACTAGCAGCGGATGAGCAGTTCTTC,CASSGLAADEQFF
.,TRBV4-1,TRBJ1-4,.,TGCGCCAGCAGCCAAAATCGGGACAACAAACTGTTTTTT,CASSQNRDNKLFF
.,TRBV7-9,TRBJ1-2,.,TGTGCCAGCAGCTTAGAAGTGCACAGACCCAACTATGGCTACACCTTC,CASSLEVHRPNYGYTF
.,TRBV7-9,TRBJ1-6,TRBD1,TGTGCCAGCAGCCCCGACAGGGATAATTCACCCCTCCACTTT,CASSPDRDNSPLHF
.,TRBV11-2,TRBJ2-5,TRBD2,TGTGCCAGCAGCCCAACGGAACTAGCGGGAGGGGAGACCCAGTACTTC,CASSPTELAGGETQYF